This passage covers 23 T cell receptor beta chains from one sample sequenced in a study of yellow fever vaccine responses in identical twins. Each CDR3 protein gets one entry after TCRdb re-called the RT-PCR reads with MiXCR. The sample lists a few thousand distinct CDR3 sequences, roughly 88% seen once, with roughly 2.7% in the top ten. The sample in question was T cells from blood (PBMCs), unsorted or a sorted subset (not recorded which), obtained before or after yellow fever vaccination (not recorded which). The receptor source for this set is a woman between 18 and 30 years old who received the yellow fever vaccine.

The gene calls are TRBV11-3 and TRBJ1-5, with 7 bases fitting TRBD1. This CDR3 contains 15 residues. Germline CDR1 reads SGHNT; CDR2 reads YENEEA. V dropped 4 bases and J dropped 3; count of bases not matched to a gene: 6. CDR3 sequence reads: CASSSRGQSNQPQHF. The CDR3 nucleotides read TGTGCCAGCAGCTCACGGGGACAGTCCAATCAGCCCCAGCATTTT.

The CDR3 spells CASTPRQGSLYEQYF. The CDR3 DNA reads as TGCGCCAGCACACCACGACAGGGAAGTTTGTACGAGCAGTACTTC. The V call is TRBV5-1, the J call TRBJ2-7, with TRBD1 identical over 7 bases. From germline, CDR1 is SGHRS and CDR2 YFSETQ. V was pared by 6 bases and J by 4 bases, with 13 bases of the junction left unmatched. There are 15 residues in the CDR3. The whole variable domain, remainder taken from reference TRBV5-1 and TRBJ2-7, is KAGVTQTPRYLIKTRGQQVTLSCSPISGHRSVSWYQQTPGQGLQFLFEYFSETQRNKGNFPGRFSGRQFSNSRSEMNVSTLELGDSALYLCASTPRQGSLYEQYFGPGTRLTVT.

This chain's CDR3 is CASSDGGTEAFF. For the CDR3, the DNA is TGCGCCAGCAGTGATGGGGGCACTGAAGCTTTCTTT. V and J are TRBV10-2 and TRBJ1-1, with D perhaps TRBD1 (5 bases). In germline, CDR1 is WSHSY, CDR2 SAAADI. Trimming shortened V by 3 bases and J by 4 bases, and 6 bases separated the two germline ends. CDR3 length: 12 amino acids.

V usage is TRBV7-2 and J usage is TRBJ2-7; weak D call: TRBD1 (7 bases). Germline loops: CDR1 SGHTA, CDR2 FQGNSA. The V end lost 0 bases, the J end lost 1 base, and 10 bases lay between the germline ends. The CDR3 spans 15 residues. In DNA form, the CDR3 reads TGTGCCAGCAGCTTAGCGGGGGGACAGTCCTACGAGCAGTACTTC. This encodes CASSLAGGQSYEQYF.

The gene calls are TRBV2 and TRBJ2-5; D gene uncertain. This CDR3 spans 11 amino acids. The V end was cut by 4 bases, the J end by 5 bases, with 5 bases between. The V gene's germline CDR1 is SNHLY and CDR2 FYNNEI. CDR3 sequence (DNA): TGTGCCAGCAGTGTTAAGGAGACCCAGTACTTC. Residues: CASSVKETQYF.

The chain recombines TRBV29-1 with TRBJ2-2; a possible D gene is TRBD2 (5 bases). CDR1 and CDR2 from the germline V gene are SQVTM and ANQGSEA. Between the trimmed V and J ends, which lost 7 bases and 0 bases, there was a span of 9 bases. The CDR3 is 13 amino acids. The CDR3 protein is CSARDSNTGELFF. The CDR3 bases are TGCAGCGCTCGGGATTCGAACACCGGGGAGCTGTTTTTT.

This chain joins TRBV19 and TRBJ1-6; a possible D gene is TRBD1 (6 bases). The CDR3 is 13 residues long. V lost 3 bases to trimming and J lost 11 bases, with 11 bases between them. Per the germline V gene, CDR1 is LNHDA and CDR2 is SQIVND (reference sequence). DNA for the CDR3: TGTGCCAGTAGTATGCCAGGGGAAGCACCCCTCCACTTT. Its translation is CASSMPGEAPLHF.

The V call is TRBV18, the J call TRBJ2-3; D not certain. V lost 3 bases to trimming and J lost 4 bases, with 8 bases between them. This CDR3 region has 13 residues. CDR1 is KGHSH and CDR2 is LQKENI in the germline V gene. CDR3 in DNA: TGTGCCAGCTCACCGAGAACATCAGATACGCAGTATTTT. Encoded protein: CASSPRTSDTQYF.

This clonotype was seen more than once but under ten times. The CDR3 DNA is TGTGCCAGCAGCGCCCGGACAGCCAGCATCATGCCCCAGCATTTT. Translated: CASSARTASIMPQHF. V and J are TRBV11-2 and TRBJ1-5, with a tentative D call TRBD1 (6 bases). V was clipped by 5 bases and J by 9 bases, with 20 bases between them. CDR3 size: 15 residues. The germline gives CDR1 SGHAT, CDR2 FQNNGV.

Concerning this clonotype itself: Sequence at one end of the junction differs from germline and may be a read error. The chain combines TRBV7-7 with TRBJ2-7, with D unresolved. The CDR3 sequence is 15 residues long. CDR1 is SSHAT, CDR2 FNYEAQ, per germline (reference sequence). CDR3 nucleotide sequence: TGTGCTAGCAGCTTAAGGCTTGCGAGCTCCTACGAGCAGTACTTC. It codes for CASSLRLASSYEQYF.

The chain is built from TRBV7-9 and TRBJ1-1; D is unclear. Between the trimmed V and J ends, which lost 5 bases and 3 bases, there was a span of 4 bases. Looked up from germline, CDR1 is SEHNR and CDR2 is FQNEAQ (reference sequence). This CDR3 comprises 11 residues. The CDR3 protein is CASSGHTEAFF. CDR3 in DNA: TGTGCCAGCAGCGGCCACACTGAAGCTTTCTTT. Full variable domain (remainder filled in from reference TRBV7-9 and TRBJ1-1): DTGVSQNPRHKITKRGQNVTFRCDPISEHNRLYWYRQTLGQGPEFLTYFQNEAQLEKSRLLSDRFSAERPKGSFSTLEIQRTEQGDSAMYLCASSGHTEAFFGQGTRLTVV.

The rearrangement links TRBV29-1 to TRBJ2-5; 7 bases agree with TRBD1. The V gene's germline CDR1 is SQVTM and CDR2 ANQGSEA. V was pared by 7 bases and J by 1 base, with 6 bases of the junction left unmatched. CDR3 size: 13 residues. Here the CDR3 DNA reads TGCAGCGCGCCGGCAGGGGGCCAAGAGACCCAGTACTTC. As protein: CSAPAGGQETQYF.

The rearrangement joins TRBV20-1 to TRBJ2-4; D is ambiguous. V was pared by 7 bases and J by 5 bases, with 9 bases between. The CDR3 sequence is 11 residues long. Germline CDR1 DFQATT, CDR2 SNEGSKA (reference sequence). The CDR3 is CSGSVENIQYF. The CDR3 DNA reads as TGCAGTGGGAGCGTTGAAAACATTCAGTACTTC.

The rearrangement joins TRBV6-4 to TRBJ2-1; 9 bases map to TRBD1. Germline V lookup: CDR1 MRHNA, CDR2 SNTAGT. The CDR3 consists of 15 residues. V lost 0 bases, J lost 7 bases, and 4 bases stayed unmatched. Here the CDR3 DNA reads TGTGCCAGCAGTGACTCGGAAGACAGGGGGAATGAGCAGTTCTTC. Translation: CASSDSEDRGNEQFF.

The V gene is TRBV20-1, the J gene TRBJ2-4, with 8 bases identical to TRBD1. V dropped 6 bases and J dropped 6; count of bases not matched to a gene: 4. Germline V gene data show CDR1 as DFQATT and CDR2 as SNEGSKA (reference sequence). This CDR3 spans 12 amino acids. The CDR3 DNA follows: TGCAGTGCCAACCAGGGGGCAAACATTCAGTACTTC. Residues: CSANQGANIQYF.

The chain employs TRBV19 and TRBJ2-2, with D uncertain. Trimming cost V 6 bases and J 1 base, with 9 bases left between them. The CDR3 is 14 amino acids. The V gene's germline CDR1 is LNHDA and CDR2 SQIVND (reference sequence). The CDR3 protein is CASRGAVNTGELFF. Written as DNA, the CDR3 is TGTGCCAGTAGAGGTGCAGTGAACACCGGGGAGCTGTTTTTT.

The rearrangement uses TRBV2 and TRBJ2-7, with D possibly TRBD1 on 6 matching bases. Germline V gene sequence: CDR1 SNHLY, CDR2 FYNNEI. Trimming cost V 4 bases and J 4 bases, with 17 bases left between them. CDR3 length: 15 amino acids. CDR3 DNA: TGTGCCAGCAGTGCAAAACCGGGACACACATACGAGCAGTACTTC. This encodes CASSAKPGHTYEQYF.

This rearrangement joins TRBV11-2 to TRBJ2-1; maybe TRBD2 (7 bases). V was cut by 10 bases and J by 5 bases, with 18 bases left in between. Germline CDR1 is SGHAT and CDR2 is FQNNGV. The CDR3 is 14 amino acids. CDR3 sequence (DNA): TGTGCCATCCGGAGGGGGGGTAAGCACAATGAGCAGTTCTTC. Its protein is CAIRRGGKHNEQFF.

The chain has TRBV28 and TRBJ2-7, with 8 bases aligning to TRBD1. Germline CDR1 reads MDHEN; CDR2 reads SYDVKM. Unmatched junction bases numbered 6, after V lost 8 bases and J lost 3 bases. The CDR3 is 13 residues long. The CDR3 region is CASGQGAVYEQYF. The CDR3 DNA sequence: TGTGCCAGCGGGCAGGGGGCGGTCTACGAGCAGTACTTC. Drawing the rest from reference TRBV28 and TRBJ2-7, the complete variable domain is DVKVTQSSRYLVKRTGEKVFLECVQDMDHENMFWYRQDPGLGLRLIYFSYDVKMKEKGDIPEGYSVSREKKERFSLILESASTNQTSMYLCASGQGAVYEQYFGPGTRLTVT.

The V gene is TRBV29-1, the J gene TRBJ2-7, with D maybe TRBD2 (5 bases). The length of the CDR3 is 14 residues. CDR1 and CDR2 from the germline V gene are SQVTM and ANQGSEA. Trimming left V 4 bases short and J 2 bases short, with 15 bases between. The CDR3 coding sequence is TGCAGCGTTGGCCCGGCAGGAGGCGCCTACGAGCAGTACTTC. Amino acid sequence: CSVGPAGGAYEQYF.

The J gene is TRBJ2-5, the V gene TRBV13, with D tentatively TRBD1 or TRBD2 (5 bases each). CDR1 and CDR2 (germline): PRHDT, FYEKMQ (reference sequence). The length of the CDR3 is 17 residues. Between the trimmed V and J ends, which lost 3 bases and 2 bases, there was a span of 19 bases. The CDR3 loop reads CASSFQGIGSQQETQYF. The CDR3 DNA reads TGTGCCAGCAGCTTCCAGGGTATTGGGAGCCAACAAGAGACCCAGTACTTC.

The chain uses TRBV12-3 or TRBV12-4 and TRBJ2-3; no firm D call. The V gene lost 7 bases and the J gene lost 4 bases, with 12 bases spanning the gap. The CDR3 sequence is 13 residues long. The CDR3, as DNA: TGTGCCAGCAAACCTCTGAAAGCAGATACGCAGTATTTT. It yields the protein CASKPLKADTQYF.

This sequence joins TRBV2 and TRBJ2-1; D gene uncertain. The CDR3 totals 14 residues. V was shortened by 8 bases and J by 6 bases, with 17 bases between the two germline ends. Germline V gene lookup returns CDR1 SNHLY and CDR2 FYNNEI. DNA of the CDR3: TGTGCCAGCTTGAGACAAACAAACTCCAATGAGCAGTTCTTC. Its translation is CASLRQTNSNEQFF.